The 18 T cell receptor beta chains below all came from one sample that was sequenced in a study of cytomegalovirus exposure and HLA in healthy donors. PCR involved 60 Vbeta and 13 Jbeta primers. Some clones are missing from TCRdb's copy, which holds only in-frame ones; the method was immunoSEQ multiplex PCR. The sample gives over 150,000 clones, approximately 77% of which show up once; 3.7% is in the top ten. The specimen was PBMCs. The receptors were sampled from a man aged 25-40 years in good health and CMV-seropositive.

The chain uses TRBV6-1 and TRBJ2-7, with TRBD1 matching 8 bases. The CDR3 sequence is 13 residues long. Germline V lookup: CDR1 MNHNS, CDR2 SASEGT. With V trimmed by 6 bases and J by 8 bases, 9 bases remained unmatched. CDR3 sequence: CASRADREGKQYF. DNA for the CDR3: TGTGCCAGCAGGGCGGACAGGGAAGGAAAGCAGTACTTC.

Remarks on this clone: At one of its ends the junction is not consistent with the germline gene, which may arise from a read error. The chain has TRBV29-1 and TRBJ1-5; 7 bases align to TRBD1. In germline, CDR1 is SQVTM, CDR2 ANQGSEA. The CDR3 extends over 14 amino acids. CDR3 DNA: TGCAGCGTTGTACCAGGGGGTGTCAATCAGCTCCAGCATTTT. It encodes CSVVPGGVNQLQHF.

The rearrangement links TRBV29-1 to TRBJ2-1; D perhaps matches TRBD1 (6 bases). There are 16 residues in the CDR3. Trimming removed 3 bases at V and 1 base at J, with 16 bases between. Germline CDR1 SQVTM, CDR2 ANQGSEA. CDR3 coding DNA: TGCAGCGTTGAGGGCTATGACAGGACTTCCTACAATGAGCAGTTCTTC. Residues: CSVEGYDRTSYNEQFF.

A few counts support this clone. The rearrangement uses TRBV10-2 and TRBJ1-1; D possibly corresponds to TRBD1 (5 bases). Looked up from germline, CDR1 is WSHSY and CDR2 is SAAADI. The CDR3 consists of 15 residues. Trimming pared 1 base from V and 7 bases from J, leaving 16 bases between. The CDR3 is CASSELGSPDSEAFF. The CDR3, as DNA: TGCGCCAGCAGTGAGTTGGGCTCTCCCGACAGTGAAGCTTTCTTT.

CDR3 bases: TGCGCCAGCAGCCAACAACTAGCGGGGCCCTACGAGCAGTACTTC. It translates to CASSQQLAGPYEQYF. This rearrangement joins TRBV4-3 to TRBJ2-7; 10 bases line up with TRBD2. Per germline, CDR1 LGHNA and CDR2 YSLEER. This CDR3 contains 15 residues. V shed 2 bases and J 2 bases; nucleotides not matched to a gene: 3.

The V and J genes are TRBV11-2 and TRBJ1-1, with D possibly TRBD1 on 6 matching bases. Trimming took off 5 bases at V and 5 bases at J, with 12 bases between the two ends. CDR3 length equals 13 residues. Germline V gene lookup returns CDR1 SGHAT and CDR2 FQNNGV. The CDR3 region has the DNA TGTGCCAGCAGCGAACAGGGAGGGACTGAAGCTTTCTTT. It encodes CASSEQGGTEAFF.

The rearrangement joins TRBV9 to TRBJ2-1; TRBD1 matches 9 bases. The CDR3 covers 15 residues. The ends lost 6 bases at V and 4 bases at J; junction bases unmatched: 8. Germline V gives CDR1 SGDLS, CDR2 YYNGEE. The CDR3 DNA reads TGTGCCAGCACGCTCGAGGGACAGGGATACAATGAGCAGTTCTTC. Translating it yields CASTLEGQGYNEQFF.

The genes are TRBV19 and TRBJ1-1; the match to TRBD1 covers 10 bases. The junction had 9 bases not matched to a gene; V was cut back by 5 bases and J by 3 bases. The CDR3 has 16 residues. Germline assignment: CDR1 LNHDA and CDR2 SQIVND (reference sequence). The DNA of the CDR3 is TGTGCCAGTAGTTCCTTGACCGGGACAGGGGACACTGAAGCTTTCTTT. It specifies CASSSLTGTGDTEAFF.

V and J are TRBV11-3 and TRBJ2-1, with 7 bases aligning to TRBD1. J was trimmed by 5 bases and V by 5 bases; bases with no gene match: 9. The V gene's germline CDR1 is SGHNT and CDR2 YENEEA. There are 15 residues in the CDR3. The CDR3 spells CASSIRDSLNNEQFF. The CDR3 DNA reads as TGTGCCAGCAGCATCCGGGACAGCCTCAACAATGAGCAGTTCTTC.

J is TRBJ1-4 and V is TRBV5-1, with unresolved D. This CDR3 has 13 residues. The V end lost 1 base, the J end lost 10 bases, and 11 bases lay between the germline ends. Germline V CDR1 and CDR2: SGHRS, YFSETQ. Written as DNA, the CDR3 is TGCGCCAGCAGCTTGTCCGGGGATGGAAAACTGTTTTTT. Residues: CASSLSGDGKLFF.

The chain links TRBV11-2 to TRBJ1-1; 10 nucleotides match TRBD1. V lost 3 bases, J lost 4 bases, and 2 bases stayed unmatched. Germline loops: CDR1 SGHAT, CDR2 FQNNGV. The length of the CDR3 is 14 residues. This chain's CDR3 is CASSLGQGTTEAFF. For the CDR3, the DNA is TGTGCCAGCAGCTTGGGACAGGGGACCACTGAAGCTTTCTTT.

The chain's CDR3 is CSVEDHGQGSVQYF. The CDR3 region has the DNA TGCAGCGTTGAAGATCATGGACAGGGGAGTGTGCAGTACTTC. The rearrangement links TRBV29-1 to TRBJ2-7; 9 positions match TRBD1. V dropped 0 bases and J dropped 9; count of bases not matched to a gene: 9. This CDR3 is built from 14 residues. CDR1 SQVTM and CDR2 ANQGSEA come from the germline V gene.

This chain links TRBV5-1 with TRBJ2-2, with TRBD1 as a possible D gene (6 bases). The V gene's germline CDR1 is SGHRS and CDR2 YFSETQ. This CDR3 has 15 residues. V was cut by 0 bases and J by 1 base, with 7 bases left in between. The CDR3, as DNA: TGCGCCAGCAGCTTGGAGGGACAGAACACCGGGGAGCTGTTTTTT. It translates to CASSLEGQNTGELFF.

The chain is built from TRBV2 and TRBJ2-1, with TRBD2 matching 9 bases. The CDR3 is 14 amino acids. Per the germline V gene, CDR1 is SNHLY and CDR2 is FYNNEI. J gave up 4 bases and V 6 bases, and 4 bases lay outside the gene matches. CDR3 amino acids: CASRVAGVYNEQFF. The CDR3 region has the DNA TGTGCCAGCAGGGTAGCGGGAGTTTACAATGAGCAGTTCTTC.

The chain links TRBV2 to TRBJ2-2, with TRBD2 identical over 7 bases. Per the germline V gene, CDR1 is SNHLY and CDR2 is FYNNEI. V trimming: 6 bases; J trimming: 3 bases; junction bases outside the gene matches: 4. The CDR3 length is 14 residues. The CDR3 DNA reads as TGTGCCAGCAGCATGGCGGGGGACACCGGGGAGCTGTTTTTT. Encoded protein: CASSMAGDTGELFF.

V and J are TRBV6-4 and TRBJ2-1; a weak D match, TRBD2 (5 bases). V was pared by 7 bases and J by 4 bases, with 11 bases between. This CDR3 is built from 13 residues. Germline CDR1 is MRHNA and CDR2 is SNTAGT. CDR3 coding DNA: TGTGCCAGCATGAAGGGAGAGTACAATGAGCAGTTCTTC. The encoded protein is CASMKGEYNEQFF.

The rearrangement uses TRBV5-1 and TRBJ2-1, with 8 positions matching TRBD2. This CDR3 has 13 amino acids. Germline V gene data show CDR1 as SGHRS and CDR2 as YFSETQ. With V trimmed by 7 bases and J by 5 bases, 5 bases remained unmatched. For the CDR3, the DNA is TGCGCCAGCCGACGGGAGGGTAACAATGAGCAGTTCTTC. Translated, it gives CASRREGNNEQFF.

V usage is TRBV7-9 and J usage is TRBJ1-1; 8 bases line up with TRBD1. With V trimmed by 5 bases and J by 4 bases, 9 bases remained unmatched. The CDR3 length is 15 residues. Looked up from germline, CDR1 is SEHNR and CDR2 is FQNEAQ (reference sequence). CDR3 sequence reads: CASSPGQGGRTEAFF. The CDR3 DNA sequence: TGTGCCAGCAGCCCCGGACAGGGAGGGCGCACTGAAGCTTTCTTT.